Listed below are T cell receptor beta chains from one sample, sequenced in a study of T-cell memory formation after mild COVID-19. Each CDR3 protein is one row after TCRdb ran MiXCR on the 5' RACE reads. The sample has fewer than 650,000 distinct CDR3 sequences; roughly a fifth are singletons. The sample consisted of PBMCs or a T cell subset sorted from them (not recorded which). Source of these receptors: an adult woman who had mild COVID-19 (a few samples of this study predate the infection). Cell type and time point are not known. Both conserved end residues are trimmed from each CDR3.

v_gene: TRBV11-3
j_gene: TRBJ2-7
CDR3aa: ASSLPGAGYEQY

v_gene: TRBV15
j_gene: TRBJ1-2
CDR3aa: ATSRDLGASGYT

v_gene: TRBV25-1
j_gene: TRBJ2-3
CDR3aa: ASSDPWGYTDTQY

v_gene: TRBV6-4
j_gene: TRBJ2-1
CDR3aa: ASSLVRDRLNEQF

v_gene: TRBV7-8
j_gene: TRBJ1-4
CDR3aa: ASSLAGTGGKLF

v_gene: TRBV5-8
j_gene: TRBJ1-1
CDR3aa: ASSPGHTNTEAF

v_gene: TRBV7-9
j_gene: TRBJ1-2
CDR3aa: ASSSAETIKYGYT

v_gene: TRBV4-2
j_gene: TRBJ2-7
CDR3aa: ASSQSGQGTYEQY

v_gene: TRBV6-6
j_gene: TRBJ2-7
CDR3aa: ASRGTGTTFYEQY

v_gene: TRBV7-6
j_gene: TRBJ2-1
CDR3aa: ASRGASLVQF

v_gene: TRBV5-5
j_gene: TRBJ1-5
CDR3aa: ASSFGTGFGQPQH

v_gene: TRBV30
j_gene: TRBJ1-6
CDR3aa: AWSPVGGRYSPLH

v_gene: TRBV25-1
j_gene: TRBJ2-1
CDR3aa: ASREGAGSNEQF

v_gene: TRBV5-1
j_gene: TRBJ2-1
CDR3aa: ASSLVETYNEQF

v_gene: TRBV6-5
j_gene: TRBJ2-5
CDR3aa: ASSYSRPSGIETQY

v_gene: TRBV9
j_gene: TRBJ2-7
CDR3aa: ASSESGGLAVREQY

v_gene: TRBV5-1
j_gene: TRBJ2-1
CDR3aa: ASSLDTGTAPLGSEQF

v_gene: TRBV7-2
j_gene: TRBJ2-3
CDR3aa: ASSRTSGASTDTQY

v_gene: TRBV19
j_gene: TRBJ1-5
CDR3aa: ASSFLTGNQPQH

v_gene: TRBV24-1
j_gene: TRBJ2-7
CDR3aa: ATSERHRGDEQY

v_gene: TRBV29-1
j_gene: TRBJ1-2
CDR3aa: SVYDTGRKTNYGYT

v_gene: TRBV6-5
j_gene: TRBJ2-7
CDR3aa: ASSYGPSGTYEQY

v_gene: TRBV15
j_gene: TRBJ2-7
CDR3aa: ATSRGQGLAGAYEQY

v_gene: TRBV5-4
j_gene: TRBJ1-1
CDR3aa: ASSSDIPFEAF

v_gene: TRBV19
j_gene: TRBJ2-3
CDR3aa: ASSSLREYPTDTQY

v_gene: TRBV27
j_gene: TRBJ2-7
CDR3aa: ASRAQGIPYEQY

v_gene: TRBV3-1
j_gene: TRBJ2-5
CDR3aa: ASSQVLRETQY

v_gene: TRBV7-8
j_gene: TRBJ2-7
CDR3aa: ASSLDWDRPYEQY

v_gene: TRBV11-3
j_gene: TRBJ1-2
CDR3aa: ASSPPAFGASDYGYT

v_gene: TRBV6-1
j_gene: TRBJ1-1
CDR3aa: ASIRGNTEAF

v_gene: TRBV5-1
j_gene: TRBJ1-1
CDR3aa: ASSSMVGLAGEAF

v_gene: TRBV11-1
j_gene: TRBJ2-2
CDR3aa: ASGHSGLAGRTGELF

v_gene: TRBV12-3/TRBV12-4
j_gene: TRBJ1-4
CDR3aa: ASTLGLGQGIGKLF

v_gene: TRBV12-3/TRBV12-4
j_gene: TRBJ2-7
CDR3aa: ASSFGQRYEQY

v_gene: TRBV7-3
j_gene: TRBJ1-2
CDR3aa: ASSSGVKLYGYT

v_gene: TRBV5-6
j_gene: TRBJ1-2
CDR3aa: ASSLAGQDYGYT

v_gene: TRBV5-5
j_gene: TRBJ1-1
CDR3aa: ASSSLGVAMNTEAF

v_gene: TRBV4-2
j_gene: TRBJ2-5
CDR3aa: ASSHKIPGLAIETQY

v_gene: TRBV7-9
j_gene: TRBJ2-7
CDR3aa: ASSLGSREREQY

v_gene: TRBV14
j_gene: TRBJ1-1
CDR3aa: ASSPRSGRGDTEAF

v_gene: TRBV7-9
j_gene: TRBJ2-2
CDR3aa: ASTKARGILANTGELF

v_gene: TRBV15
j_gene: TRBJ2-3
CDR3aa: ATSRDLGAQY

v_gene: TRBV6-6
j_gene: TRBJ1-1
CDR3aa: ASSYGEGTTEAF

v_gene: TRBV7-2
j_gene: TRBJ2-1
CDR3aa: ASSGGGTKGFGNEQF

v_gene: TRBV4-2
j_gene: TRBJ1-2
CDR3aa: ASSQAPGAYGYT

v_gene: TRBV19
j_gene: TRBJ1-2
CDR3aa: ASSIISGKGYT

v_gene: TRBV12-3/TRBV12-4
j_gene: TRBJ1-2
CDR3aa: ASSSTRGFYGYT

v_gene: TRBV11-2
j_gene: TRBJ2-1
CDR3aa: ASSLDRGQYNEQF

v_gene: TRBV7-9
j_gene: TRBJ2-7
CDR3aa: ASSSSGQLYEQY

v_gene: TRBV29-1
j_gene: TRBJ1-1
CDR3aa: SVMGDRGMNTEAF

v_gene: TRBV25-1
j_gene: TRBJ2-3
CDR3aa: ASSEQSETYTDTQY

v_gene: TRBV4-1
j_gene: TRBJ2-3
CDR3aa: ASSQESFWGTSTDTQY